The 10 T cell receptor beta chains below all came from one sample that was sequenced in a study of blood T cell repertoires in COVID-19. Using immunoSEQ multiplex PCR, the repertoire was profiled, and TCRdb retains in-frame clones only, with some absent. The sample carries fewer than 350,000 clones, around 91% recorded once. Sequenced material: PBMCs or T cells enriched from blood (not recorded which). All receptors derive from a woman aged 40 to 50 who had recovered from COVID-19.

The gene calls are TRBV21-1 and TRBJ2-7; TRBD2 reflects the table's D call only, with no check against the DNA. TRBV21-1 is described as a pseudogene. The CDR3 contains 20 residues. The CDR3 coding sequence is TGTGCCAGCAGCAAAGGTAGAACTAGCGGGAGGTCGTTGCTCTCCTACGAGCAGTACTTC. This translates into CASSKGRTSGRSLLSYEQYF.

This rearrangement joins TRBV19 to TRBJ2-7; D may be TRBD1 (5 bases). Germline loops: CDR1 LNHDA, CDR2 SQIVND (reference sequence). The CDR3 is 13 residues long. Trimming stripped 6 bases from V and 6 bases from J, with 15 bases between. This CDR3 is CASSWQQGSEQYF. CDR3 nucleotides: TGTGCCAGTAGCTGGCAGCAGGGATCCGAGCAGTACTTC.

This chain joins TRBV3-1 (or the pseudogene TRBV3-2) and TRBJ2-3; TRBD2 matches 12 bases. V lost 4 bases to trimming and J lost 5 bases; unmatched junction nucleotides: 7. This CDR3 region has 16 residues. The germline V gene has CDR1 LGHDT and CDR2 YNNKEL (reference sequence). DNA for the CDR3: TGTGCCAGCAGCCTATATACTAGCGGGAGGAGAGATACGCAGTATTTT. It yields the protein CASSLYTSGRRDTQYF.

This clone was seen a single time. The chain links TRBV28 to TRBJ2-3, with TRBD1 identical over 11 bases. The CDR3 spans 15 residues. Germline CDR1 MDHEN, CDR2 SYDVKM. V was clipped by 8 bases and J by 7 bases; unmatched bases: 11. CDR3: CASPPRTGGANTQYF. CDR3 DNA: TGTGCCAGCCCCCCGCGGACAGGGGGCGCAAATACGCAGTATTTT.

The chain joins TRBV24-1 to TRBJ1-2; 7 bases line up with TRBD1. The J segment lost 7 bases and the V segment lost 4 bases, leaving 8 bases of the junction unmatched. Germline assignment: CDR1 KGHDR and CDR2 SFDVKD. The CDR3 covers 14 residues. The CDR3 DNA sequence: TGTGCCACCAGTGACTTGTACAGGGGAGGTGGCTACACCTTC. Translation: CATSDLYRGGGYTF.

The chain recombines TRBV5-1 with TRBJ1-5; TRBD1 matches 7 bases. V shed 0 bases and J 0 bases; nucleotides not matched to a gene: 6. The germline V gene encodes CDR1 SGHRS and CDR2 YFSETQ. The CDR3 consists of 17 residues. Written as DNA, the CDR3 is TGCGCCAGCAGCTTGGGGCAGGGGGACTTTAGCAATCAGCCCCAGCATTTT. Residues: CASSLGQGDFSNQPQHF.

J is TRBJ2-1 and V is TRBV6-2 or TRBV6-3; a possible D gene is TRBD1 (6 bases). CDR1 MNHEY and CDR2 SVGEGT come from the germline V gene. The V end lost 2 bases, the J end lost 5 bases, and 7 bases lay between the germline ends. This CDR3 contains 13 residues. Here the CDR3 reads CASSYRDNNEQFF. In nucleotides, the CDR3 is TGTGCCAGCAGTTACCGGGACAACAATGAGCAGTTCTTC.

V is TRBV2 and J is TRBJ1-2; 9 bases match TRBD1. V lost 6 bases, J lost 3 bases, and 5 bases stayed unmatched. Germline-derived CDR1 and CDR2 are SNHLY and FYNNEI. CDR3 length: 14 amino acids. CDR3 DNA sequence: TGTGCCAGCAGGGGGGGACAGGGCCACTATGGCTACACCTTC. Protein product: CASRGGQGHYGYTF.

A note on this clone: A junction end diverges from the germline sequence, so it may reflect a read error. V is TRBV5-8 and J is TRBJ2-1; TRBD2 matches 9 bases. CDR1 and CDR2 (germline): SGHTS, YDEGEE. This CDR3 region has 17 residues. The CDR3 is CAISLPPGAGGINEQFF. In DNA, the CDR3 is TGTGCCATCAGCCTCCCACCCGGAGCGGGAGGTATCAATGAGCAGTTCTTC.

This chain links TRBV3-1 (or the pseudogene TRBV3-2) with TRBJ2-1, with 7 bases aligning to TRBD2. Germline V gives CDR1 LGHDT, CDR2 YNNKEL (reference sequence). V lost 3 bases to trimming and J lost 6 bases; unmatched junction nucleotides: 2. This CDR3 region has 13 residues. In DNA, the CDR3 is TGTGCCAGCAGCCAGGGGGGGGTCAATGAGCAGTTCTTC. Protein product: CASSQGGVNEQFF.